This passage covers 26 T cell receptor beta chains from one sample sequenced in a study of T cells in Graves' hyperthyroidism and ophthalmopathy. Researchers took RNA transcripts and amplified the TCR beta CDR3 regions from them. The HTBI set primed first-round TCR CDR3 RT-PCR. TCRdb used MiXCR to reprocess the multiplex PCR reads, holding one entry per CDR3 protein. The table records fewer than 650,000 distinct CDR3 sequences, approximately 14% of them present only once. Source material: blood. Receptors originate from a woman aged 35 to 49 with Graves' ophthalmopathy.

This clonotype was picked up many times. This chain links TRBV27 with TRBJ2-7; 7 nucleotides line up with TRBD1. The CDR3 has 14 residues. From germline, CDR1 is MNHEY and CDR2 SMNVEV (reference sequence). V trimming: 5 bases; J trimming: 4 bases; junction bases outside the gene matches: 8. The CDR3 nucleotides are TGTGCCAGCAGTCTTCGCCGGGACAGTTACGAGCAGTACTTC. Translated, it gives CASSLRRDSYEQYF.

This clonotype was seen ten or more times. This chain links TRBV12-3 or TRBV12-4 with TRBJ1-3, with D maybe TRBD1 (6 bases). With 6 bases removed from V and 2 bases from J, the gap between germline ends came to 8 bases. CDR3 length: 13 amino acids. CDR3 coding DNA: TGTGCCAGCAGGACAGGTCCTGGAAACACCATATATTTT. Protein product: CASRTGPGNTIYF.

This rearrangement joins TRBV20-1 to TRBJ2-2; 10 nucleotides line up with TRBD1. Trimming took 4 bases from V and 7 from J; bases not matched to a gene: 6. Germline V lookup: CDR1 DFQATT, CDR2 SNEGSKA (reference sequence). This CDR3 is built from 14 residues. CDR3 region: CSAKGTGARGELFF. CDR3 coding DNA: TGCAGTGCTAAAGGGACAGGGGCCCGCGGGGAGCTGTTTTTT.

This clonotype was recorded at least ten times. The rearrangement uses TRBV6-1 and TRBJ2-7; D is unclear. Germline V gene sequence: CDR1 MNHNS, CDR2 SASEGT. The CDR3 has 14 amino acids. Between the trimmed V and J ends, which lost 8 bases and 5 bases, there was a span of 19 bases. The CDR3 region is CASAQSEAGDEQYF. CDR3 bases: TGTGCCAGCGCGCAATCCGAGGCAGGCGACGAGCAGTACTTC.

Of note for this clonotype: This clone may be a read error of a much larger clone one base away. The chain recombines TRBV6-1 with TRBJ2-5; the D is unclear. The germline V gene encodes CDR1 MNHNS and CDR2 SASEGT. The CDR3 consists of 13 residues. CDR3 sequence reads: CASSVLVGEAQYF. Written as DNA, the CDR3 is TGTGCCAGCAGTGTTCTGGTCGGAGAGGCCCAGTACTTC.

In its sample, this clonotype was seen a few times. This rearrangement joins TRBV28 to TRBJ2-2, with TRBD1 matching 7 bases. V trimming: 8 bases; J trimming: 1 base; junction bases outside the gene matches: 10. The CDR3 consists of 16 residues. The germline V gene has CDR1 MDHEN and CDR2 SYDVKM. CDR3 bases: TGTGCCAGCGCCAACAGGGGAGTTAGGAACACCGGGGAGCTGTTTTTT. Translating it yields CASANRGVRNTGELFF. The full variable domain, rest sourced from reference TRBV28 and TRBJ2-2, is DVKVTQSSRYLVKRTGEKVFLECVQDMDHENMFWYRQDPGLGLRLIYFSYDVKMKEKGDIPEGYSVSREKKERFSLILESASTNQTSMYLCASANRGVRNTGELFFGEGSRLTVL.

This chain's CDR3 is CASRGQGGRGQPQHF. The CDR3 DNA sequence: TGTGCCAGCAGGGGACAGGGGGGAAGGGGGCAGCCCCAGCATTTT. The chain has TRBV12-3 or TRBV12-4 and TRBJ1-5; 11 bases are shared with TRBD1. This CDR3 has 15 residues. Losses at the gene ends were 6 bases for V and 7 bases for J; bases not matched to a gene: 8.

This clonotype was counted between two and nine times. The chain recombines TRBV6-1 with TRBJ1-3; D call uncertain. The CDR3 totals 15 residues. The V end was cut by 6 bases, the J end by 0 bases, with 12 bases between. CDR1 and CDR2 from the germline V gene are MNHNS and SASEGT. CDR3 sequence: CASSPGTYSGNTIYF. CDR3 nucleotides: TGTGCCAGCAGCCCGGGAACATACTCTGGAAACACCATATATTTT.

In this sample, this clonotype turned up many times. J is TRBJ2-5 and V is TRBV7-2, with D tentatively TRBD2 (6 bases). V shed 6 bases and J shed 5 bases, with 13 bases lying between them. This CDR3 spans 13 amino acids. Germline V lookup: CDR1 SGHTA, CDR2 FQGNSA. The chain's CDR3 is CASRKSAGETQYF. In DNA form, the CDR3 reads TGTGCCAGCAGGAAGTCCGCGGGGGAGACCCAGTACTTC.

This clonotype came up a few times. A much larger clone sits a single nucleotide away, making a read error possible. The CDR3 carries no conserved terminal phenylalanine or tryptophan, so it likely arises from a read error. The chain's CDR3 is CASGLDPFHIEHLESEAFV. The CDR3 DNA sequence: TGTGCTAGTGGTTTGGACCCCTTCCACATAGAACACTTGGAGTCTGAAGCTTTCGTT. The chain has TRBV12-5 and TRBJ1-1; D not certain. CDR3 length: 19 amino acids. Germline assignment: CDR1 LGHNT and CDR2 FRNRAP. V was cut by 1 base and J by 6 bases, with 27 bases left in between.

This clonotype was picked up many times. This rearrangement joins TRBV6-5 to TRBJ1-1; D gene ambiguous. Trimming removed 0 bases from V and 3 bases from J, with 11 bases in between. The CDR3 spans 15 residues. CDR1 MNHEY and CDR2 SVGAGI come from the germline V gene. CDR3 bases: TGTGCCAGCAGTTACTCGATCGGCGGGCACACTGAAGCTTTCTTT. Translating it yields CASSYSIGGHTEAFF.

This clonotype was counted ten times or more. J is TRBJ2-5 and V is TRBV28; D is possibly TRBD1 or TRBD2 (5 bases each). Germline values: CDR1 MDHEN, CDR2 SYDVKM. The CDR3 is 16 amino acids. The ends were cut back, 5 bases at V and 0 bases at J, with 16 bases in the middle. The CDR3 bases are TGTGCCAGCAGTACCTCCAGCCGGGGCAACCAAGAGACCCAGTACTTC. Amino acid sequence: CASSTSSRGNQETQYF.

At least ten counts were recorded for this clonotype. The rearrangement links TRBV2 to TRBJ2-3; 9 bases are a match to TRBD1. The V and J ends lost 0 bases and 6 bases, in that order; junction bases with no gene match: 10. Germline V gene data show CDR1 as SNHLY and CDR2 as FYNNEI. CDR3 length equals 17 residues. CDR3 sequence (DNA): TGTGCCAGCAGTGAAGCGCTTGGGACAGGGACGTTGGATACGCAGTATTTT. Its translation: CASSEALGTGTLDTQYF.

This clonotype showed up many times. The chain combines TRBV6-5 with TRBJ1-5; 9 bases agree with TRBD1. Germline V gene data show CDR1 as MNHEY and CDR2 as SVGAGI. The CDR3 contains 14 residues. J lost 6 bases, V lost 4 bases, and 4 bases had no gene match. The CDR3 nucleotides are TGTGCCAGCAGTTTACAGGGGGCGTTTCAGCCCCAGCATTTT. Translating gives CASSLQGAFQPQHF.

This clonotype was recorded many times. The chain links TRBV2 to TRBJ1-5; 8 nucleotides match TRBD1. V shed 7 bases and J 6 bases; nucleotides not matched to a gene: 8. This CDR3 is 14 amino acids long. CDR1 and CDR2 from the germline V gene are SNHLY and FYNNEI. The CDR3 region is CASNQQGVGQPQHF. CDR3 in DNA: TGTGCCAGCAATCAACAGGGGGTCGGTCAGCCCCAGCATTTT.

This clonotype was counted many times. CDR3 in DNA: TGTGCCAGCAGCGCAGACAGGGGGCGGGGAGAGTACCAAGAGACCCAGTACTTC. Encoded protein: CASSADRGRGEYQETQYF. The chain is built from TRBV5-5 and TRBJ2-5, with 10 bases aligning to TRBD1. This CDR3 has 18 residues. Germline V gives CDR1 SGHKS, CDR2 YYEKEE (reference sequence). With V trimmed by 4 bases and J by 0 bases, 12 bases remained unmatched.

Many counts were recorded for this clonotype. The CDR3 region is CASSPGSRGDGYTF. Here the CDR3 DNA reads TGCGCCAGCTCACCGGGATCCAGGGGGGACGGCTACACCTTC. The V and J genes are TRBV5-1 and TRBJ1-2, with 7 bases aligning to TRBD1. Trimming removed 7 bases from V and 8 bases from J; junction bases left unmatched: 14. The CDR3 consists of 14 residues. Germline V lookup: CDR1 SGHRS, CDR2 YFSETQ. Variable domain in full (rest from reference TRBV5-1 and TRBJ1-2): KAGVTQTPRYLIKTRGQQVTLSCSPISGHRSVSWYQQTPGQGLQFLFEYFSETQRNKGNFPGRFSGRQFSNSRSEMNVSTLELGDSALYLCASSPGSRGDGYTFGSGTRLTVV.

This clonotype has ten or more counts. In DNA form, the CDR3 reads TGTGCCAGTAGTATGTGGGACAGCGCGAGAAGTCTCTATGGCTACACCTTC. It yields the protein CASSMWDSARSLYGYTF. The rearrangement joins TRBV19 to TRBJ1-2; 7 bases match TRBD1. The ends lost 3 bases at V and 4 bases at J; junction bases unmatched: 14. In germline, CDR1 is LNHDA, CDR2 SQIVND (reference sequence). CDR3 length: 17 residues.

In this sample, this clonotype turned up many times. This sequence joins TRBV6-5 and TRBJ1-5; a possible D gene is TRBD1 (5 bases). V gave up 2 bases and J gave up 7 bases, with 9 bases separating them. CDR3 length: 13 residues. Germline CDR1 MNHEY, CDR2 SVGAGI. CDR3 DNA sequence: TGTGCCAGCAGTTACGGGACCCAACAGCCCCAGCATTTT. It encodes CASSYGTQQPQHF.

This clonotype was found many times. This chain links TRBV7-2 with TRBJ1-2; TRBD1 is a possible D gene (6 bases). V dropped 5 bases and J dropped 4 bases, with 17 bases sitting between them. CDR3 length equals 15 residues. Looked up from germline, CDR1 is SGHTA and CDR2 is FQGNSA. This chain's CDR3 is CASSPRGQGSYGYTF. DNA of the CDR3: TGTGCCAGCAGCCCTCGGGGGCAAGGGTCCTATGGCTACACCTTC.

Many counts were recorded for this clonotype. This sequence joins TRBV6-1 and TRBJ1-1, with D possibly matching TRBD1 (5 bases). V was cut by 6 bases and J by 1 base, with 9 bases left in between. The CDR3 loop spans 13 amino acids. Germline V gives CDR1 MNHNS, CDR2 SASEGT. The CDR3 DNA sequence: TGTGCCAGCAGACCAACAGGGAACACTGAAGCTTTCTTT. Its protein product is CASRPTGNTEAFF.

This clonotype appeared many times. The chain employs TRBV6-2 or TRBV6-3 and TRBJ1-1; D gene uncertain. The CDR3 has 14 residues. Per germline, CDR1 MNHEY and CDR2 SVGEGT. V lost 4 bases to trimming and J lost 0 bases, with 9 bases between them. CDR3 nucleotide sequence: TGTGCCAGCAGTTGGTTGACGGTGAACACTGAAGCTTTCTTT. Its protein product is CASSWLTVNTEAFF.

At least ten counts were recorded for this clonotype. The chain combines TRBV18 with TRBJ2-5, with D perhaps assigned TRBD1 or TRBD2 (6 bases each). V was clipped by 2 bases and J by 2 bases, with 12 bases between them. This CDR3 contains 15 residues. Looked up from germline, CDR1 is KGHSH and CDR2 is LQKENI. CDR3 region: CASSPIGGPQETQYF. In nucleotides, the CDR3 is TGTGCCAGCTCACCAATAGGGGGGCCACAAGAGACCCAGTACTTC. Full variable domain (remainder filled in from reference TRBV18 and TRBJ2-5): NAGVMQNPRHLVRRRGQEARLRCSPMKGHSHVYWYRQLPEEGLKFMVYLQKENIIDESGMPKERFSAEFPKEGPSILRIQQVVRGDSAAYFCASSPIGGPQETQYFGPGTRLLVL.

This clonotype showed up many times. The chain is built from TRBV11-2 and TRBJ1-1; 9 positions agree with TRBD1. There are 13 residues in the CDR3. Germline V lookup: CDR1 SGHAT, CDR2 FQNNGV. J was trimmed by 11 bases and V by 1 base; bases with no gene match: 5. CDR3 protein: CASSLVGTGMAFF. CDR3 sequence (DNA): TGTGCCAGCAGCTTAGTGGGGACAGGGATGGCTTTCTTT.

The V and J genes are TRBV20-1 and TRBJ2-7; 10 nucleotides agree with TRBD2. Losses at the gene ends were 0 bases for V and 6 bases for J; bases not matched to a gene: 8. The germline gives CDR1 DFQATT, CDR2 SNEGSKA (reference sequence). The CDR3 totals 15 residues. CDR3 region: CSARDQGAGGLEQYF. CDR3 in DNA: TGCAGTGCTAGAGACCAGGGAGCGGGAGGGCTCGAGCAGTACTTC.

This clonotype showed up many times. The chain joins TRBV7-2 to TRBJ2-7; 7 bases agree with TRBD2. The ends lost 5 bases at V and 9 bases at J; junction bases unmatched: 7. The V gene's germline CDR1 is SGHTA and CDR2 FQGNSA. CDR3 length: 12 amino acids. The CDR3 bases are TGTACCAGCAGCGCCGCGGGAGTCGGGCAGTACTTC. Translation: CTSSAAGVGQYF.